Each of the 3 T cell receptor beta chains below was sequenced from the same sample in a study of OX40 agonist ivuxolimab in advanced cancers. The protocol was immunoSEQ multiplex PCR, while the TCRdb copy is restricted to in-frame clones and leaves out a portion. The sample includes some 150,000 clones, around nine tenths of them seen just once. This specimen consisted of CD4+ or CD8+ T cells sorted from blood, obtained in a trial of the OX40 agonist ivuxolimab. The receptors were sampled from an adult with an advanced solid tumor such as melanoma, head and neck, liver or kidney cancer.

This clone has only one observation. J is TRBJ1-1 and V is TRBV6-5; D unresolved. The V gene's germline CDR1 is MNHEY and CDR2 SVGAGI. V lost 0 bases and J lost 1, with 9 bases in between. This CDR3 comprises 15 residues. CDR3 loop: CASSYSGWGNTEAFF. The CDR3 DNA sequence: TGTGCCAGCAGTTACTCGGGTTGGGGGAACACTGAAGCTTTCTTT.

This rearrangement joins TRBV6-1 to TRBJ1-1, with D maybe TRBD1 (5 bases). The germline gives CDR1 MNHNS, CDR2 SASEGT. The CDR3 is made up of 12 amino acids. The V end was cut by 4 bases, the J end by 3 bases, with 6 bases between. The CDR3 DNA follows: TGTGCCAGCAGTGTCAGGGACACTGAAGCTTTCTTT. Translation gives CASSVRDTEAFF.

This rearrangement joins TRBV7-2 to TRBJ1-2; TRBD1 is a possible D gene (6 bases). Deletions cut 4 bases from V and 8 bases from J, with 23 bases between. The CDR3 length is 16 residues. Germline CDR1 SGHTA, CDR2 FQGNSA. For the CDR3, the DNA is TGTGCCAGCAGCTGGAACCCTCCCGGGGGCGGCTTCGGCTACACCTTC. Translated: CASSWNPPGGGFGYTF.